This TCR beta chain derives from a study of CD8 T cells in Susac syndrome. Random hexamers were used to reverse transcribe the RNA input (about 0.5 to 1 ug). TCRdb passed the immunoSEQ multiplex PCR reads through MiXCR, listing each CDR3 protein once. The repertoire holds under 200,000 distinct CDR3 sequences, 90% to 95% seen once, with roughly 0.087% in the top ten. The receptor was isolated from a human donor with Susac syndrome. Sequenced sample: CD4+ T cells from PBMCs.

Here the CDR3 reads CASSPHAGPGELFF. CDR3 in DNA: TGTGCCAGCAGTCCTCATGCAGGGCCCGGGGAGCTGTTTTTT. The chain couples TRBV12-3 or TRBV12-4 to TRBJ2-2, with D possibly being TRBD1 (5 bases). Deletions cut 5 bases from V and 6 bases from J, with 13 bases between. The CDR3 is 14 residues long.